This T cell receptor (beta chain) is drawn from a study of blood T cell repertoires in COVID-19. Study-level background: COVID-19 samples from acute and convalescent phases originated in the United States, Italy and Spain. PBMCs, B-cell-depleted T cells, or T cells provided the cDNA or gDNA that made up the material.

V lost 3 bases, J lost 5 bases, and 23 bases lay in between. This CDR3 contains 18 residues. The V gene's germline CDR1 is LGHDT and CDR2 YNNKEL (reference sequence). Original methodology: By means of reference gene primer amplification, nucleated cell counts were estimated. The method was immunoSEQ multiplex PCR; TCRdb's version includes in-frame clones alone and lacks a portion of them. V and J calls and clone size are given by that table; D and trimming were obtained from the DNA. This sample has approximately 330,000 clones, with 86% found just once. V usage is TRBV3-1 (or the pseudogene TRBV3-2) and J usage is TRBJ2-1; D may be TRBD1 (6 bases). The sequencing sample was made of PBMCs or T cells enriched from blood (not recorded which). This TCR was recovered from a woman in her thirties or forties with acute COVID-19. CDR3 bases: TGTGCCAGCAGCCAGAGAATAACGGACAGAATAACGAACAATGAGCAGTTCTTC. This gives the protein CASSQRITDRITNNEQFF.